This is a list of T cell receptor beta chains from one sample in a study of human T cells and chemical hapten exposure. From the RACE reads, TCRdb called clonotypes with MiXCR, one entry per CDR3 protein. The data hold about 110,000 distinct CDR3 sequences, with approximately 9.9% observed a single time. This sample comprised whole blood, obtained in connection with sensitization to the hapten diphenylcyclopropenone (DPC). The receptors originated from a woman aged 40 to 50 with alopecia areata. Some clones in this sample may be carry-over from other donors' samples. Both conserved end residues are part of each CDR3. The D gene is left open where the match is weak. Part of the rows lack a size; the others show once, few, many or a class for expanded clones.

TRBV16	few	TRBD2	18	TRBJ2-1	TGTGCCAGCAGCCCCTTGGGCTGGACTAGCGGACGATACAATGAGCAGTTCTTC	CASSPLGWTSGRYNEQFF
TRBV3-1	few	TRBD1	16	TRBJ1-1	TGTGCCAGCAGCCAAGCACAGGGGCACCCGAACACTGAAGCTTTCTTT	CASSQAQGHPNTEAFF
TRBV28	-	-	13	TRBJ2-3	TGTGCCAGCAGTTGGCCTAGCACAGATACGCAGTATTTT	CASSWPSTDTQYF
TRBV28	many	TRBD1	14	TRBJ2-5	TGTGCCAGCAGTTCACAGGGGCGAAAAGAGACCCAGTACTTC	CASSSQGRKETQYF
TRBV6-6	-	-	13	TRBJ1-1	TGTGCCAGCAGTTCAGGGGTTAGTACTGAAGCTTTCTTT	CASSSGVSTEAFF
TRBV27	-	-	14	TRBJ1-2	TGTGCCAGCAGTTTATACCGGGATATGGATGTCTACACCTTC	CASSLYRDMDVYTF
TRBV25-1	many	TRBD1	16	TRBJ1-4	TGTGCCAGCAGTGAGCACAGGGGACCAACTAATGAAAAACTGTTTTTT	CASSEHRGPTNEKLFF
TRBV21-1	-	-	17	TRBJ2-2	TGTGCCAGCACCCCCCCCAGCGGGCCTCGGAACACCGGGGAGCTGTTTTTT	CASTPPSGPRNTGELFF
TRBV7-3	-	TRBD1	14	TRBJ1-1	TGTGCCAGCAGCCCCCGACAGGGGAACACTGAAGCTTTCTTT	CASSPRQGNTEAFF
TRBV12-3/TRBV12-4	-	TRBD2	18	TRBJ2-1	TGTGCCAGCAGGCGAGAGCAGGGACTAGCGGGGCAACACAATGAGCAGTTCTTC	CASRREQGLAGQHNEQFF
TRBV3-1	many	-	15	TRBJ2-1	TGTGCCAGCAGCCAAAGGCAACTAGTGAGCAATGAGCAGTTCTTC	CASSQRQLVSNEQFF
TRBV20-1	few	-	15	TRBJ1-6	TGCAGTGCAAGGGTCGATGGCTCCTATAATTCACCCCTCCACTTT	CSARVDGSYNSPLHF
TRBV12-3/TRBV12-4	few	TRBD2	14	TRBJ2-5	TGTGCCAGCACCCTAGCGGAACTTCAAGAGACCCAGTACTTC	CASTLAELQETQYF
TRBV20-1	-	TRBD2	15	TRBJ2-1	TGCAGTGCTAGGGGTAGCGGGGGGTCCTACAATGAGCAGTTCTTC	CSARGSGGSYNEQFF
TRBV28	-	-	13	TRBJ2-3	TGTGCGGCTCTGGGGGACCGCACAGATACGCAGTATTTT	CAALGDRTDTQYF
TRBV7-2	-	TRBD1	16	TRBJ1-5	TGTGCCAGCAGCTTATCCGGGACAGGGATAAATCAGCCCCAGCATTTT	CASSLSGTGINQPQHF
TRBV11-2	many	-	11	TRBJ2-1	TGTGCCAGCAGACAGGTAGCCGAGCAGTTCTTC	CASRQVAEQFF
TRBV5-5	many	-	11	TRBJ2-5	TGTGCCAGCAGCTTGGGCAGGGCAGGGTACTTC	CASSLGRAGYF
TRBV20-1	-	-	13	TRBJ2-7	TGCAGTGCTTCCGGTCCTAACTCCTACGAGCAGTACTTC	CSASGPNSYEQYF
TRBV6-1	-	-	13	TRBJ1-5	TGTGCCAGCAACCCTGAACGCAATCAGCCCCAGCATTTT	CASNPERNQPQHF
TRBV4-3	-	-	15	TRBJ1-1	TGCGCCAGCAGCCAACAGACTCGCGTGGGCACTGAAGCTTTCTTT	CASSQQTRVGTEAFF
TRBV6-5	-	TRBD1	15	TRBJ1-1	TGTGCCAGCAGTTACTCGCACAGGGGGGGCACTGAAGCTTTCTTT	CASSYSHRGGTEAFF
TRBV5-1	few	-	17	TRBJ1-5	TGCGCCAGCAGCGCCGACCCGCTGGGGGTAAGCTCTCAGCCCCAGCATTTT	CASSADPLGVSSQPQHF
TRBV6-5	many	-	16	TRBJ2-3	TGTGCCAGCAGCCCACGGCCCTCCCCGGGCACAGATACGCAGTATTTT	CASSPRPSPGTDTQYF
TRBV19	-	-	14	TRBJ1-2	TGTGCCAGTAGTTGGAGGGGGATAGAGTATGGCTACACCTTC	CASSWRGIEYGYTF
TRBV6-1	few	-	15	TRBJ2-5	TGTGCCAGCAGTGAAGCGTCGGCGGGGTCAGAGACCCAGTACTTC	CASSEASAGSETQYF
TRBV5-1	-	-	15	TRBJ2-7	TGCGCCAGCAGCCCGCAGACGGGGACCTGGGACGAGCAGTACTTC	CASSPQTGTWDEQYF
TRBV6-2/TRBV6-3	many	TRBD1	13	TRBJ1-1	TGTGCCAGCAGTTTCAGGGGGCGTACTGAAGCTTTCTTT	CASSFRGRTEAFF
TRBV7-8	few	-	14	TRBJ1-5	TGTGCCAGCAGCTTAGGCCGAGGGAATCAGCCCCAGCATTTT	CASSLGRGNQPQHF
TRBV7-2	few	-	14	TRBJ2-7	TGTGCCAGCAACATACCTACACAGACCTACGAGCAGTACTTC	CASNIPTQTYEQYF
TRBV20-1	many	TRBD1	12	TRBJ2-5	TGCAGTGCCCACAGGGGCGGGGAGACCCAGTACTTC	CSAHRGGETQYF
TRBV6-5	many	-	12	TRBJ1-1	TGTGCCAGCAGTTATGGGAGCGCTGAAGCTTTCTTT	CASSYGSAEAFF
TRBV4-3	many	TRBD2	17	TRBJ2-1	TGCGCCAGCAGCCAAGAGCCGGCGGGAGTCTCCTACAATGAGCAGTTCTTC	CASSQEPAGVSYNEQFF
TRBV29-1	many	-	12	TRBJ2-5	TGCAGCGCCCCCTCGGGGCAAGAGACCCAGTACTTC	CSAPSGQETQYF
TRBV3-1	few	TRBD2	13	TRBJ2-2	TGTGCCAGCAACGAGGGAGGGGCCGGGGAGCTGTTTTTT	CASNEGGAGELFF
TRBV11-2	few	-	13	TRBJ2-7	TGTGCCAGCAGCCCGGGAGTTTGGGACGAGCAGAACTTC	CASSPGVWDEQNF
TRBV29-1	many	-	12	TRBJ2-5	TGCAGCGAAGCAGCCGGCCAAGAGACCCAGTACTTC	CSEAAGQETQYF
TRBV28	few	-	13	TRBJ2-1	TGTGCCAGCATGCGACAGGCTAACGATGAGCAGTTCTTC	CASMRQANDEQFF
TRBV11-2	few	TRBD2	15	TRBJ2-1	TGTGCCAGCAGGGACCGACTAGCGGGCTACAATGAGCAGTTCTTC	CASRDRLAGYNEQFF
TRBV7-3	few	TRBD1	17	TRBJ2-1	TGTGCCAGCAGCAGACCCCGGACAGGGGGCGCGGGCAATGAGCAGTTCTTC	CASSRPRTGGAGNEQFF
TRBV7-2	many	TRBD1	16	TRBJ2-7	TGTGCCAGCAGCGCCACCGGGACAGGGCTGTTCGGCGAGCAGTACTTC	CASSATGTGLFGEQYF
TRBV30	-	-	14	TRBJ1-5	TGTGCCTGGAGTACGAGGAGGGCGGGTCAGCCCCAGCATTTT	CAWSTRRAGQPQHF
TRBV5-1	many	-	14	TRBJ1-2	TGCGCCAGCAGCTTGGGGCAGTCGAACTATGGCTACACCTTC	CASSLGQSNYGYTF
TRBV18	-	-	16	TRBJ1-5	TGTGCCAGCTCGGATCCAACCGGGATAGGAGATCAGCCCCAGCATTTT	CASSDPTGIGDQPQHF
TRBV6-1	-	TRBD1	15	TRBJ1-2	TGTGCCAGCACCCCCGGACAGGGAGGACGCTATGGCTACACCTTC	CASTPGQGGRYGYTF
TRBV19	few	-	15	TRBJ2-3	TGTGCCAGTAGTATAGGTGGGGTTAGCACAGATACGCAGTATTTT	CASSIGGVSTDTQYF
TRBV20-1	many	TRBD2	13	TRBJ2-7	TGCGGGCTAGCGGGGGCGCCGGGCTACGAGCAGTACTTC	CGLAGAPGYEQYF
TRBV20-1	many	TRBD2	15	TRBJ2-7	TGCAGTGCTAGAGATCGACTAGCGGGGACCTACGAGCAGTACTTC	CSARDRLAGTYEQYF
TRBV7-2	few	TRBD1	16	TRBJ2-1	TGTGCCAGCAGCCGAACAGGGGGCAAGATCTACAATGAGCAGTTCTTC	CASSRTGGKIYNEQFF
TRBV6-5	-	-	13	TRBJ1-5	TGTGCCAGCAGTGGGACCTCTTATCAGCCCCAGCATTTT	CASSGTSYQPQHF